This T cell receptor (beta chain) derives from a study of blood T cell repertoires in COVID-19. Study details: The United States, Italy and Spain supplied acute and convalescent COVID-19 samples. Nucleic acid was either cDNA or gDNA, and it came from T cells, B-cell-depleted T cells, or PBMCs.

Germline CDR1 and CDR2: LGHNA and YNFKEQ. With 4 bases clipped from V and 4 bases from J, the junction kept 4 bases outside the gene matches. This CDR3 is built from 16 residues. As processed by the authors: Reference gene primers were amplified, and this amplification served to estimate nucleated cell counts. Here immunoSEQ multiplex PCR was the method, and the copy in TCRdb shows in-frame clones only, minus some. Clone size and V and J calls were adopted from that table, with D and trimming inferred from the DNA. The table has roughly 140,000 clones, approximately 90% seen once. The rearrangement uses TRBV4-2 and TRBJ2-1; 13 nucleotides align to TRBD2. Sequenced input: peripheral blood. The origin of this receptor is a middle-aged woman with acute or convalescent COVID-19. CDR3 amino acids: CASSRRTSGGYNEQFF. The CDR3 DNA sequence: TGTGCCAGCAGCCGTCGGACTAGCGGGGGATACAATGAGCAGTTCTTC.